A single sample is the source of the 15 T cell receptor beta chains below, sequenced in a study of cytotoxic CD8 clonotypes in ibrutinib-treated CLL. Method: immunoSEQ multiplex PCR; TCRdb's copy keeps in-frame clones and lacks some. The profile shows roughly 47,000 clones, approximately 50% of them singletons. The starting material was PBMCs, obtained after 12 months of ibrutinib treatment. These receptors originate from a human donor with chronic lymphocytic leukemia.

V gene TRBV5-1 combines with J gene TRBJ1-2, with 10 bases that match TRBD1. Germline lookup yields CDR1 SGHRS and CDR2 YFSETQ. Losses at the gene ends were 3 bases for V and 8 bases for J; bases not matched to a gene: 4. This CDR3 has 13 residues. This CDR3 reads CASSYGQGGGYTF. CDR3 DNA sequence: TGCGCCAGCAGCTACGGACAGGGGGGAGGCTACACCTTC.

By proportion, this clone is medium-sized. CDR3 region: CATSSLQGWSYEQYF. CDR3 bases: TGTGCCACCAGCAGCCTACAGGGTTGGTCCTACGAGCAGTACTTC. The rearrangement links TRBV15 to TRBJ2-7, with a tentative D call TRBD1 (6 bases). The germline V gene encodes CDR1 LNHNV and CDR2 YYDKDF (reference sequence). V was trimmed by 3 bases and J by 1 base, leaving 13 bases between them. The CDR3 totals 15 residues.

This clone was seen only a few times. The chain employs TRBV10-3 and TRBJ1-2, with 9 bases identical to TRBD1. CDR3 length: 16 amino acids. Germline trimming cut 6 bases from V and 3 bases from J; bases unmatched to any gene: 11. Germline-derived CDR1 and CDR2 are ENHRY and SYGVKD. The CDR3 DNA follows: TGTGCCATCAGACAGACAGGGGGTAGCAATTACTATGGCTACACCTTC. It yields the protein CAIRQTGGSNYYGYTF.

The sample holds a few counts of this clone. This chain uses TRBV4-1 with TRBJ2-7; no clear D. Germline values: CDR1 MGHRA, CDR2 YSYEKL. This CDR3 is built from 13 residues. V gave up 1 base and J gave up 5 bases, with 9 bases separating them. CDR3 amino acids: CASSQGVGDEQYF. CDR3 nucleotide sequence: TGCGCCAGCAGCCAAGGGGTAGGTGACGAGCAGTACTTC.

In DNA, the CDR3 is TGTGCCAGCTCACCACCGAACTCGGCTAGCACAGATACGCAGTATTTT. Translating gives CASSPPNSASTDTQYF. The chain carries TRBV18 and TRBJ2-3, with D hard to call. Germline V gene sequence: CDR1 KGHSH, CDR2 LQKENI. With 0 bases removed from V and 0 bases from J, the gap between germline ends came to 10 bases. The CDR3 runs 16 residues.

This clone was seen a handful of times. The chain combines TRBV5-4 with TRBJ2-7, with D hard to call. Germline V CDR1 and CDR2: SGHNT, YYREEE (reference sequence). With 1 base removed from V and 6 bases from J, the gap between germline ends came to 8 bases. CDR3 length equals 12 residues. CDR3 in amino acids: CASSLPLLEQYF. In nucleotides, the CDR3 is TGTGCCAGCAGCTTGCCTCTACTCGAGCAGTACTTC.

The CDR3 reads CASSPPDNTAFF. DNA of the CDR3: TGTGCCAGCAGCCCCCCGGACAATACGGCTTTCTTT. V and J are TRBV5-4 and TRBJ1-1, with D perhaps TRBD1 (5 bases). From germline, CDR1 is SGHNT and CDR2 YYREEE (reference sequence). V lost 4 bases to trimming and J lost 11 bases, with 15 bases between them. CDR3 length: 12 residues.

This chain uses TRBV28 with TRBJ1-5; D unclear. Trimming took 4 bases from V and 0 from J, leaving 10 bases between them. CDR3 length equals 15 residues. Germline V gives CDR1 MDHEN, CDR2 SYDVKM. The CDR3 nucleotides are TGTGCCAGCAGTTGGCAGAGGCATAGCAATCAGCCCCAGCATTTT. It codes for CASSWQRHSNQPQHF.

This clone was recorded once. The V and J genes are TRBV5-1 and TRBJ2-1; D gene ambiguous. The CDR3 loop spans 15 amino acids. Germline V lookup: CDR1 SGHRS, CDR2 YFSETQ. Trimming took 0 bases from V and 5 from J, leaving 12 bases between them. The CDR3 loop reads CASSLEGPRNNEQFF. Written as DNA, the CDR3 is TGCGCCAGCAGCTTGGAAGGGCCCAGGAACAATGAGCAGTTCTTC.

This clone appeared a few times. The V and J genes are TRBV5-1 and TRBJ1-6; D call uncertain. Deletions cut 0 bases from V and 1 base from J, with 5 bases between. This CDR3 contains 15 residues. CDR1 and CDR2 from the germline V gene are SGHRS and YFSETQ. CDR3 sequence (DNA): TGCGCCAGCAGCTTGGGAGTGTCCTATAATTCACCCCTCCACTTT. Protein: CASSLGVSYNSPLHF.

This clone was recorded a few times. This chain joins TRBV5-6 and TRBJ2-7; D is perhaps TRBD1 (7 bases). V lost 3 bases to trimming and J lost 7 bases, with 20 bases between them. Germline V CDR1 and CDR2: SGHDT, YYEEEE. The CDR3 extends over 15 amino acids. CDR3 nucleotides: TGTGCCAGCAGCTATTACAGGGGACTCGATGGGGAGCAGTACTTC. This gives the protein CASSYYRGLDGEQYF.

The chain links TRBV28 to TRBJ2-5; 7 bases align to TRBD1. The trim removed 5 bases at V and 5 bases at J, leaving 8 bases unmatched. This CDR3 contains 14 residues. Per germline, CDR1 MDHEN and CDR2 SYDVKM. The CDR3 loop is CASSVTGVGETQYF. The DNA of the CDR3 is TGTGCCAGCAGTGTTACAGGGGTGGGGGAGACCCAGTACTTC.

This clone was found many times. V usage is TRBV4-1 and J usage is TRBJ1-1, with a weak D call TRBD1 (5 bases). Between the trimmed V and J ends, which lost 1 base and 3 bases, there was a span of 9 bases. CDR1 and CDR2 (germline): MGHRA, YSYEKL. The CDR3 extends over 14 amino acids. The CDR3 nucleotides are TGCGCCAGCAGCCAAGGTGAGGGGTACACTGAAGCTTTCTTT. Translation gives CASSQGEGYTEAFF.

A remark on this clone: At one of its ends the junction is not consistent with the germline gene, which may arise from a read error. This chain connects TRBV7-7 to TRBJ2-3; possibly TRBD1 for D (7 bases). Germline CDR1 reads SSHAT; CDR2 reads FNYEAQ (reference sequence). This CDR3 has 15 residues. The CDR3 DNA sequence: TGTGCTAGCAGCTTAGTGCCAGGGGGGACAGATACGCAGTATTTT. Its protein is CASSLVPGGTDTQYF.

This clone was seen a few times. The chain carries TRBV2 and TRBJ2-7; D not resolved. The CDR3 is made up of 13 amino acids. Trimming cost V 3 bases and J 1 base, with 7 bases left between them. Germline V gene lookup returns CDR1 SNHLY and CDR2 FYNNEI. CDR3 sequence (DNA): TGTGCCAGCAGTGAGTGGCAGTCCTACGAGCAGTACTTC. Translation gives CASSEWQSYEQYF.